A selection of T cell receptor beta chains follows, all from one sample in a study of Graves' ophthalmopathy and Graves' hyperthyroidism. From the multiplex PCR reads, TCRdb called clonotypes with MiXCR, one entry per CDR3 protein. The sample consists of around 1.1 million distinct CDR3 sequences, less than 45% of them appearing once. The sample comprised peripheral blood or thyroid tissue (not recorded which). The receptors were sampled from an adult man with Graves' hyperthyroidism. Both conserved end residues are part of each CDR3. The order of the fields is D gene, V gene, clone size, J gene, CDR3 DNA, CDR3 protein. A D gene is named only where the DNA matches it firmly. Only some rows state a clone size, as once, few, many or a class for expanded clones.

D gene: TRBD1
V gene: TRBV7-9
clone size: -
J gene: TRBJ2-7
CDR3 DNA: TGTGCCAGCAGCTTAAGAGAGGTGCCAGGGGGAACCTACGAGCAGTACTTC
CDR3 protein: CASSLREVPGGTYEQYF

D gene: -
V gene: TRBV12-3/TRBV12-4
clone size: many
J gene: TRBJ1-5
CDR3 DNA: TGTGCCAGCAGTACCCGGGCCGAAGAGGATCAGCCCCAGCATTTT
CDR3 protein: CASSTRAEEDQPQHF

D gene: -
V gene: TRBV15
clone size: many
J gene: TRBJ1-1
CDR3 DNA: TGTGCCACCAGCACCGGACGGGGATACACTGAAGCTTTCTTT
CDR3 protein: CATSTGRGYTEAFF

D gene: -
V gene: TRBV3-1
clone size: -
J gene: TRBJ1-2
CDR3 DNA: TGTGCCAGCAGCCCCATGAAGAACTATGGCTACACCTTC
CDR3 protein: CASSPMKNYGYTF

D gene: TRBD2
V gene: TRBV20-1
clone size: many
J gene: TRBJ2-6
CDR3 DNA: TGCAGTGCTACAGCGGGGGGGCGCAGGGCCAACGTCCTGACTTTC
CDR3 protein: CSATAGGRRANVLTF

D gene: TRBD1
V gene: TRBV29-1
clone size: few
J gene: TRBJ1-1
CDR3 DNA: TGCAGCGTTGAACGGTCCTCAGGGGGCACTGAAGCTTTCTTT
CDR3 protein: CSVERSSGGTEAFF

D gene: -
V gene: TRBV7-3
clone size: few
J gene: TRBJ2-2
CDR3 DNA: TGTGCCAGCAGCTCCAACCCAACCCCGGGCACCGGGGAGCTGTTTTTT
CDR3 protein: CASSSNPTPGTGELFF

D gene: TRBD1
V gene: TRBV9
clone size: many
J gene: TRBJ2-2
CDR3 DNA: TGTGCCAGCAGCGGGACCACCGGGACAGGGGACACCGGGGAGCTGTTTTTT
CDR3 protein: CASSGTTGTGDTGELFF

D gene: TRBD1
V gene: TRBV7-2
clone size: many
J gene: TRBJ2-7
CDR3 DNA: TGTGCCAGCAGCTACTCCGGGACAGGGGGTTACGAGCAGTACTTC
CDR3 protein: CASSYSGTGGYEQYF

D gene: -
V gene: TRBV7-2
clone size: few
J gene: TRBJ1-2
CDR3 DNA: TGTGCCAGCAGCTCAGGGCCCCTGGCGGTTTACACCTTC
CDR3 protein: CASSSGPLAVYTF

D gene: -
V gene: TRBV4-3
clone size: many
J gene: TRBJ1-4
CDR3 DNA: TGCGCCAGCAGCTACCAGGGGCAGGGTGAGGAACTGTTTTTT
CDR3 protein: CASSYQGQGEELFF

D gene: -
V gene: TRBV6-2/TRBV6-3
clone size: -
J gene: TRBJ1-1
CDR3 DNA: TGTGCCAGCAGTTACCCAGGTTACACTGAAGCTTTCTTT
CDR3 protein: CASSYPGYTEAFF

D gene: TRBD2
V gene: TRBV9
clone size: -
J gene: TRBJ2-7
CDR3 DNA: TGTGCCAGCAGCGCAACTCGACTAACTAGCGGGAGAAGGGAGCAGTACTTC
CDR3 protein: CASSATRLTSGRREQYF

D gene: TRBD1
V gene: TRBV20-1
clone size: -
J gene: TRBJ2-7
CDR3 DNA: TGCAGTGCCCAACTCCCGGGACAGGGCCGGGACGAGCAGTACTTC
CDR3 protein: CSAQLPGQGRDEQYF

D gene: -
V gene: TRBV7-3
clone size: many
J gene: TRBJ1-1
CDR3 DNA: TGTGCCAGCAGCTTAACACGAGAGACTGAAGCTTTCTTT
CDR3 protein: CASSLTRETEAFF

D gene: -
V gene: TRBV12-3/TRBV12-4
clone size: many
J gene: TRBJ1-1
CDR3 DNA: TGTGCCAGCAGTTTTATTAGGGGTGACACTGAAGCTTTCTTT
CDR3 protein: CASSFIRGDTEAFF

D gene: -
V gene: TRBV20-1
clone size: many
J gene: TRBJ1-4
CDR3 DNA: TGCAGTGCTAGAGGGGACATCCCCAGGGAAAAACTGTTTTTT
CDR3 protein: CSARGDIPREKLFF

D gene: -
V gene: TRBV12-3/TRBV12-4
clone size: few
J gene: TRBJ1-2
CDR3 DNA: TGTGCCAGCAGTGCCAGGGGCAGGGGCTACACCTTC
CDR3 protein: CASSARGRGYTF

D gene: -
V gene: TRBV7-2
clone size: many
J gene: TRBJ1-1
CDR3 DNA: TGTGCCAGCAGCTTTAGCTCGTTGAACACTGAAGCTTTCTTT
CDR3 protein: CASSFSSLNTEAFF

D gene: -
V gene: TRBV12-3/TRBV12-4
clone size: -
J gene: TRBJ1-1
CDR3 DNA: TGTGCCAGCACTCAAGGCCCAACGGGGACTGAAGCTTTCTTT
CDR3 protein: CASTQGPTGTEAFF

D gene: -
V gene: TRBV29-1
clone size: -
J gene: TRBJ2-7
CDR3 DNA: TGCAGCGTTGTACGAGCTCGGGGCGAGCAGTACTTC
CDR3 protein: CSVVRARGEQYF

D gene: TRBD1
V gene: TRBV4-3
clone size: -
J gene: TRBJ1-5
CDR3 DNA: TGCGCCAGCAGCGAACAGGGGTCTGTCCAGCCCCAGCATTTT
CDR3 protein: CASSEQGSVQPQHF

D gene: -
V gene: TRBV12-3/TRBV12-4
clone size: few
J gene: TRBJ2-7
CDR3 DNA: TGTGCCAGCAGTCCTCGGGGGGCGGCCTCCTACGAGCAGTACTTC
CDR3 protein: CASSPRGAASYEQYF

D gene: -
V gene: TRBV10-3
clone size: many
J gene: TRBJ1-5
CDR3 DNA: TGTGCCATCAGTGATCGGGTTAGCAATCAGCCCCAGCATTTT
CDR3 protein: CAISDRVSNQPQHF

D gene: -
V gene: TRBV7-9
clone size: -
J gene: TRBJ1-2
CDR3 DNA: TGTGCCAGCAGTCTACCGGCACTCCTTATGGATGGCTACACCTTC
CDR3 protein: CASSLPALLMDGYTF

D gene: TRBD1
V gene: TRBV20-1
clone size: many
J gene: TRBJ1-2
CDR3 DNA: TGCAGTGCCACCGGGACAGTCTATGGCTACACCTTC
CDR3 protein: CSATGTVYGYTF

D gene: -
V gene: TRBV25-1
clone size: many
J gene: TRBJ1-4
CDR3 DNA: TGTGCCAGCAGTGTGGGACGCCTCGACGCCTATGAAAAACTGTTTTTT
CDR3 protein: CASSVGRLDAYEKLFF

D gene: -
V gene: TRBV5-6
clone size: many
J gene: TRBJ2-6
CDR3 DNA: TGTGCCAGCAGCATGGAGGCCGCGGGGTATTCCGGGGCCAACGTCCTGACTTTC
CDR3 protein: CASSMEAAGYSGANVLTF

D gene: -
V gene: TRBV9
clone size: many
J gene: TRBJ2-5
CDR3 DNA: TGTGCCAGCAGCGTAACTCAAGGCCAAGAGACCCAGTACTTC
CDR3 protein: CASSVTQGQETQYF

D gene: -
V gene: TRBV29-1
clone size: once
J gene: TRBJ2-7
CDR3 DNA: TGCAGCGTTGCGATGGGGGACTACGAGCAGTACTTC
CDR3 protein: CSVAMGDYEQYF

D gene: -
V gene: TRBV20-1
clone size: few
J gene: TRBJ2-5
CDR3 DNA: TGCAGTGCTAGTAGGCAACCCACCCAAGAGACCCAGTACTTC
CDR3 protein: CSASRQPTQETQYF

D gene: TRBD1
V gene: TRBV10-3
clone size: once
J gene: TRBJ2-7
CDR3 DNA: TGTGCCATCAGTGATACCGGGACAGGGGGCGATTCCGAGCAGTACTTC
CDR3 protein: CAISDTGTGGDSEQYF

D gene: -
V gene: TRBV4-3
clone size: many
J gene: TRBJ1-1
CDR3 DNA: TGCGCCAGCAGCCAAGTTTCAGGGAACACTGAAGCTTTCTTT
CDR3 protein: CASSQVSGNTEAFF

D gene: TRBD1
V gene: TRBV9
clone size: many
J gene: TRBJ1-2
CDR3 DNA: TGTGCCAGCAGCCTCCCGGGGACAGGGGGCGAAGGCTACACCTTC
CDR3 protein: CASSLPGTGGEGYTF

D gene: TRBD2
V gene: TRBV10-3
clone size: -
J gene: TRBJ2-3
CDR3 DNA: TGTGCCATCAGTCGGGGGGATTGGTTGACAGATACGCAGTATTTT
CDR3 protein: CAISRGDWLTDTQYF

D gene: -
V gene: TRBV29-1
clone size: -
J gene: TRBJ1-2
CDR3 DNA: TGCAGCGTTGTGGCCTTAGCGGGCTATGGCTACACCTTC
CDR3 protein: CSVVALAGYGYTF

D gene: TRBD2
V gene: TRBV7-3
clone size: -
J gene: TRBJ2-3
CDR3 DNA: TGTGCCAGCAGCTTGGCGGGGGGATACACAGATACGCAGTATTTT
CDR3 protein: CASSLAGGYTDTQYF

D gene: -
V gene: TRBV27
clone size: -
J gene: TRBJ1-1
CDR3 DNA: TGTGCCAGCAGTCCACGGATAGGGGGAACTGAAGCTTTCTTT
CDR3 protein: CASSPRIGGTEAFF

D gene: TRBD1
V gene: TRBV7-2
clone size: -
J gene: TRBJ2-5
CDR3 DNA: TGTGCCAGCATCCAGGGGGCCCAGTACTTC
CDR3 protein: CASIQGAQYF

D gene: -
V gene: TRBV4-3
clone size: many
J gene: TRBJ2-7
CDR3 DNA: TGCGCCAGCAGCCAAGTAGGGGGTCACTACGAGCAGTACTTC
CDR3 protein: CASSQVGGHYEQYF

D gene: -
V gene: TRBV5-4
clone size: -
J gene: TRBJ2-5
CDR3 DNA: TGTGCCAGCAGCCAAGAGACGACCCAGTACTTC
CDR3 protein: CASSQETTQYF

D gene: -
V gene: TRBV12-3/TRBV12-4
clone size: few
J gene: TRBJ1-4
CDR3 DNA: TGTGCCAGCAGCAGACATCGGGAAAAACTGTTTTTT
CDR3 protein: CASSRHREKLFF

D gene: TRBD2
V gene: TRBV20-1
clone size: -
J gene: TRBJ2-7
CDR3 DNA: TGCAGTTCCCTGGGACTAGCGGGAGGCGAGCAGTACTTC
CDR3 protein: CSSLGLAGGEQYF

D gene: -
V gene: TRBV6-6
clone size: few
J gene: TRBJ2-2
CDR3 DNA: TGTGCCAGCAGTTACTCGGGCCACGCCAACACCGGGGAGCTGTTTTTT
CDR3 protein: CASSYSGHANTGELFF

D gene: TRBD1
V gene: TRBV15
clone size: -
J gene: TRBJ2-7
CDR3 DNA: TGTGCCACCAGCAGATATGACGGACAGGTCGACGAGCAGTACTTC
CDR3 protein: CATSRYDGQVDEQYF

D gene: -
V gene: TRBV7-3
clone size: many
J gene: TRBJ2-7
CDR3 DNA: TGTGCCAGCAGCTTAAAGGGTCGGCCCTACGAGCAGTACTTC
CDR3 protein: CASSLKGRPYEQYF

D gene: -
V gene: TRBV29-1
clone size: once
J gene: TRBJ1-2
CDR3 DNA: TGCAGCGTTGAGGACCGGGCAGGTAGCAGGGGCGCGGTAGGCTACACCTTC
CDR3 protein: CSVEDRAGSRGAVGYTF

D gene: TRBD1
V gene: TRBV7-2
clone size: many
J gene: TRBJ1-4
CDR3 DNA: TGTGCCAGCAGCCAAAAGGCAGGGGGCGTTGAAAAACTGTTTTTT
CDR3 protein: CASSQKAGGVEKLFF

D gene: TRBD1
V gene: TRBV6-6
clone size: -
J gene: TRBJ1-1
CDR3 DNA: TGTGCCAGCGGGGAAGGACAGGGCGGCACTGAAGCTTTCTTT
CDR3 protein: CASGEGQGGTEAFF

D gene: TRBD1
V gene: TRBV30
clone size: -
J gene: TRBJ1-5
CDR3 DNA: TGTGCCTACAAAGACAGGGTTGATCAGCCCCAGCATTTT
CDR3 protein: CAYKDRVDQPQHF

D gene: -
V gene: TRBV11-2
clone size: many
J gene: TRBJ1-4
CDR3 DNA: TGTGCCAGCAGCTTAAACTGGAATGAAAAACTGTTTTTT
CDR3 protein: CASSLNWNEKLFF

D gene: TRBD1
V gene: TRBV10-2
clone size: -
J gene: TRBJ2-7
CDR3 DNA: TGCGCCAGCATGACAGGGACATCCACCTACGAGCAGTACTTC
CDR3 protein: CASMTGTSTYEQYF

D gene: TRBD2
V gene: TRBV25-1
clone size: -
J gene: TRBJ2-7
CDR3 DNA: TGTGCCAGCAGTGACGGGGGCCAGGGACTAGCGGGAGGCGAGCAGTACTTC
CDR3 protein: CASSDGGQGLAGGEQYF

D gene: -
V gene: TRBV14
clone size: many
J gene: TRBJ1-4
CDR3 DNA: TGTGCCAGCAGCTTCGGACAGCCCAGGGAAAAACTGTTTTTT
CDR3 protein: CASSFGQPREKLFF

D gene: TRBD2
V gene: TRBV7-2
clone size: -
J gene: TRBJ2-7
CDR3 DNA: TGTGCCAGCGCACGACTAGCGGGTCAGGCCGGCTACGAGCAGTACTTC
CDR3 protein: CASARLAGQAGYEQYF

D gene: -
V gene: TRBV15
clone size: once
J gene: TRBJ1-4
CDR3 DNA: TGTGCCACCAGCAGAGATTGGGGGTCAAATGAAAAACTGTTTTTT
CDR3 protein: CATSRDWGSNEKLFF

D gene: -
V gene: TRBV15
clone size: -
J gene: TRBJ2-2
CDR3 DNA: TGTGCCACCAGCAGAGACCTCTCGAACACCGGGGAGCTGTTTTTT
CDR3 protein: CATSRDLSNTGELFF

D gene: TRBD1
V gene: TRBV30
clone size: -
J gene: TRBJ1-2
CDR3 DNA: TGTGCCTGGAGTCCGACCCTGACAGGGAGAGATGGCTACACCTTC
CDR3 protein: CAWSPTLTGRDGYTF

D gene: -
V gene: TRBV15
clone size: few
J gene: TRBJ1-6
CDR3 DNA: TGTGCCACCGAGAGGGCCAGCTCTAGGTCACCCCTCCACTTT
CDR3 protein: CATERASSRSPLHF